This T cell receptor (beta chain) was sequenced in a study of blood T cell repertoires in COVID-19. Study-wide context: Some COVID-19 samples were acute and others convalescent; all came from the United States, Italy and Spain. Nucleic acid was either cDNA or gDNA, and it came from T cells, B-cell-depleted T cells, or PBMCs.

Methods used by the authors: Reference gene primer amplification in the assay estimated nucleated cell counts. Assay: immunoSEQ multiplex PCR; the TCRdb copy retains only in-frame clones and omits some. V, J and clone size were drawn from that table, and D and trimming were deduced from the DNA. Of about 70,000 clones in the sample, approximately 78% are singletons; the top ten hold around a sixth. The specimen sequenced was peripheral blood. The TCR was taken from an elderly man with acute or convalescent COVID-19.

The CDR3 sequence is CASSLVENEQFF. The CDR3 DNA sequence: TGTGCCAGCAGCTTAGTAGAGAATGAGCAGTTCTTC. The V and J genes are TRBV11-3 and TRBJ2-1; D gene unclear. V shed 1 base and J shed 7 bases, with 5 bases lying between them. CDR1 and CDR2 (germline): SGHNT, YENEEA. The CDR3 totals 12 residues.